This is a list of T cell receptor beta chains from one sample in a study of T cell changes during pregnancy in multiple sclerosis. Sequenced by immunoSEQ multiplex PCR; TCRdb stores in-frame clones only, minus some. In the table there are approximately 20,000 clones, 86% of which are singletons. The input for sequencing was CD8+ T cells from peripheral blood mononuclear cells, taken in the third trimester of pregnancy. The receptors originated from a female donor in good health, enrolled as a control in a pregnancy study. Each CDR3 is given with its conserved first and last residue. D genes are given only for firm matches. Size values are once, few and many counts, or a class for expanded clones, and some rows have none.

v_gene	abundance	d_gene	j_gene	CDR3nt	CDR3aa
TRBV4-3	NA	NA	TRBJ1-1	TGCGCCAGCAGCCAAGATCAAGGGGTAACTGAAGCTTTCTTT	CASSQDQGVTEAFF
TRBV9	NA	TRBD2	TRBJ2-3	TGTGCCAGCAGCTTTCCCCAGCGGGGGCCGTCCACAGATACGCAGTATTTT	CASSFPQRGPSTDTQYF
TRBV4-3	NA	TRBD1	TRBJ1-1	TGCGCCAGCAGCCAAGAATGGACGGGACAGGTCCACACTGAAGCTTTCTTT	CASSQEWTGQVHTEAFF
TRBV7-3	medium-sized	NA	TRBJ1-2	TGTGCCAGCAGCCAGATGGGAGGGGAAGCGTTGAATGGCTACACCTTC	CASSQMGGEALNGYTF
TRBV27	NA	NA	TRBJ1-2	TGTGCCAGCAGTTCTACAGGGCTTGGCTACACCTTC	CASSSTGLGYTF
TRBV27	NA	NA	TRBJ1-5	TGTGCCAGCAGTTTAAGGGGCAACAATCAGCCCCAGCATTTT	CASSLRGNNQPQHF
TRBV7-9	NA	TRBD1	TRBJ1-1	TGTGCCAGCAGCCATCACAGGGGCGAGTGGACTGAAGCTTTCTTT	CASSHHRGEWTEAFF
TRBV27	few	TRBD1	TRBJ1-6	TGTGCCAGCAGGCACAAGACAGGGATAAGCTCCTATAATTCACCCCTCCACTTT	CASRHKTGISSYNSPLHF
TRBV13	NA	TRBD2	TRBJ2-3	TGTGCCAGCAGCTTAGGCCTAGCGGGGTTGACAGATACGCAGTATTTT	CASSLGLAGLTDTQYF
TRBV5-4	NA	NA	TRBJ1-2	TGTGCCAGCAGCTTGGAACCGGGGTCGGTCTATGGCTACACCTTC	CASSLEPGSVYGYTF
TRBV6-1	once	NA	TRBJ1-2	TGTGCCAGCAGTGGCCCAGATGGAGGGTATGACGGCTACACCTTC	CASSGPDGGYDGYTF
TRBV25-1	NA	NA	TRBJ2-5	TGTGCCAGCGGGCCGGGCGGGCCACAAGAGACCCAGTACTTC	CASGPGGPQETQYF
TRBV7-9	NA	NA	TRBJ1-1	TGTGCCAGCAGCCCAAGGAGTCTGGTCATGAACACTGAAGCTTTCTTT	CASSPRSLVMNTEAFF
TRBV7-3	NA	NA	TRBJ2-7	TGTGCCAGCAGCAAACCACAGCTCTACGAGCAGTACTTC	CASSKPQLYEQYF
TRBV5-6	NA	TRBD1	TRBJ2-7	TGTGCCAGCAGCTTGGTCGACAGGGGTTCCTACGAGCAGTACTTC	CASSLVDRGSYEQYF
TRBV7-6	NA	TRBD2	TRBJ2-2	TGTGCCAGCAGCTTGGATAGCGGGGCGAACACCGGGGAGCTGTTTTTT	CASSLDSGANTGELFF
TRBV28	NA	NA	TRBJ2-3	TGTGCCAGCAGTTCTCCTAGGGGCCTCTACACAGATACGCAGTATTTT	CASSSPRGLYTDTQYF
TRBV9	NA	TRBD1	TRBJ2-6	TGTGCCAGCAGCGCCCATCGACAGGGGGCTGGGGCCAACGTCCTGACTTTC	CASSAHRQGAGANVLTF
TRBV11-1	NA	NA	TRBJ2-1	TGTGCCAGCAGCTCAGGGGCATATGAGCAGTTCTTC	CASSSGAYEQFF
TRBV11-1	once	NA	TRBJ2-2	TGTGCCAGCACCCCAAACACCGGGGAGCTGTTTTTT	CASTPNTGELFF
TRBV6-4	NA	TRBD2	TRBJ2-3	TGTGCCAGCAGTGAGACTAGCGGGGGGGCAGATACGCAGTATTTT	CASSETSGGADTQYF
TRBV10-3	NA	NA	TRBJ2-7	TGTGCCATCAGCGAGGACAGTGCCTACGAGCAGTACTTC	CAISEDSAYEQYF
TRBV27	NA	TRBD1	TRBJ2-1	TGTGCCAGCAGTTTAATCTTTGGGGACAGAACGTTCTTC	CASSLIFGDRTFF